This T cell receptor (beta chain) derives from a study of blood T cells in healthy people across ages. Primers used in a second PCR of about 6 to 11 cycles were a sample-barcoded 5' primer and a J-beta primer mix. Tagging of each cDNA molecule was performed by a template-switch adaptor with 12 random nucleotides. TCRdb independently ran MiXCR on the 5' RACE reads; one entry per CDR3 protein. The table lists roughly 1,700,000 distinct CDR3 sequences, approximately 30% of them singletons. The length of the CDR3 is 16 residues. Trimming stripped 3 bases from V and 0 bases from J, with 10 bases between. From germline, CDR1 is SGHRS and CDR2 YFSETQ. Per sample, no less than 5 micrograms of total RNA were extracted.

The rearrangement links TRBV5-1 to TRBJ2-6; maybe TRBD1 (5 bases). Sequenced material: blood. The receptor's source is a woman in her thirties in good health. CDR3 in DNA: TGCGCCAGCAGCTGGGGCCTCAGCTCTGGGGCCAACGTCCTGACTTTC. It is translated as CASSWGLSSGANVLTF.